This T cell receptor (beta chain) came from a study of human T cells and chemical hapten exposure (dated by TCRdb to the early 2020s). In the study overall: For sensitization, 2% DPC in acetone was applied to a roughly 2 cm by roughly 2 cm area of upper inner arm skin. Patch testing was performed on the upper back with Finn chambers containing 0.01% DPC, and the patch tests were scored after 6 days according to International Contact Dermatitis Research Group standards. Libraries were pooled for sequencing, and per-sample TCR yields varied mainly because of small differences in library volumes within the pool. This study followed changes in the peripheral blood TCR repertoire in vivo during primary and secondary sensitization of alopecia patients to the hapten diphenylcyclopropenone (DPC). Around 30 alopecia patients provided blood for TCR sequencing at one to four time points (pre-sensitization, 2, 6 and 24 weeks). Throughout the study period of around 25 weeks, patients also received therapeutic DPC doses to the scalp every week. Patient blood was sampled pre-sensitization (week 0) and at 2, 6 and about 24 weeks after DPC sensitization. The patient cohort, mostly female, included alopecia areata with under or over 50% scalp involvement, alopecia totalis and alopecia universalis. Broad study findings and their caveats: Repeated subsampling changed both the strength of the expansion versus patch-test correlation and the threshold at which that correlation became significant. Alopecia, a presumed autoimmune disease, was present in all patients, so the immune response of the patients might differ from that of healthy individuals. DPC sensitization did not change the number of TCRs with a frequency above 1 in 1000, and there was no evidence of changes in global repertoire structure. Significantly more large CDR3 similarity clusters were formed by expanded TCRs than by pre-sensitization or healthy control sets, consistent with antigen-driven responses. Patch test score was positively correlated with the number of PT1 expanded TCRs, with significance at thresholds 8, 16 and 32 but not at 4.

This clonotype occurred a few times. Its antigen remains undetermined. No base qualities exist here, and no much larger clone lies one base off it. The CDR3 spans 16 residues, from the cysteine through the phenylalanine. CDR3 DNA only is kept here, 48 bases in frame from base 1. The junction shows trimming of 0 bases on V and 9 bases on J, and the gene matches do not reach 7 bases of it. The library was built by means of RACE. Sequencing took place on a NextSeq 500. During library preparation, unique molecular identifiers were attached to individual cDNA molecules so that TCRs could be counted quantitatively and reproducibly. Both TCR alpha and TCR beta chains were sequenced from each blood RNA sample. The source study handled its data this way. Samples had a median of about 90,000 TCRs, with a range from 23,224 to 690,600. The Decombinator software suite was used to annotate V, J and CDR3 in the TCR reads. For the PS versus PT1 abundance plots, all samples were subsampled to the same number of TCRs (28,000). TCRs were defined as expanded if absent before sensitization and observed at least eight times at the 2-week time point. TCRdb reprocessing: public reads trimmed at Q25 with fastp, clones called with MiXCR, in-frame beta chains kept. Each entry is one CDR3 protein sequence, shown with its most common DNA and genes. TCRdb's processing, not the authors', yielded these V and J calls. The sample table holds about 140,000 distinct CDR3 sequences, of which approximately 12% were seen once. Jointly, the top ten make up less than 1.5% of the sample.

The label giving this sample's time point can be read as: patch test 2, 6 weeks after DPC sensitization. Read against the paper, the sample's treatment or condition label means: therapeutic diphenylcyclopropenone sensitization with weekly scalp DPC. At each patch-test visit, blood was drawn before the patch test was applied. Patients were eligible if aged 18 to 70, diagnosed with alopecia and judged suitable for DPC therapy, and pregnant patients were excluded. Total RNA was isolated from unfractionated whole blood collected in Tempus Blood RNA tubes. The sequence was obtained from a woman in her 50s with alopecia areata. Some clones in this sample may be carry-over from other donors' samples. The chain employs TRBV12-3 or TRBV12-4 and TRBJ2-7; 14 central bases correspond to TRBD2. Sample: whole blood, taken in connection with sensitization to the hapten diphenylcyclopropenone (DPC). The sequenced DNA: TGTGCCAGCAGTTTAGCGCCGGGACTAGCGGGGGCCCGGCAGTACTTC. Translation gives CASSLAPGLAGARQYF.